Following are 16 T cell receptor beta chains from one sample sequenced in a study of patients and donors after allogeneic stem cell transplantation. One entry per CDR3 protein results from TCRdb running MiXCR on the RT-PCR reads. Of roughly 880,000 distinct CDR3 sequences in the sample, over 15% were seen once. Material: blood, either unsorted or a sorted T cell fraction (not recorded which). The source of these receptors is a human donor who was either an allogeneic HSCT recipient or a stem cell or donor lymphocyte infusion donor (not recorded which). It is not recorded whose cells these are; they may come from a transplant donor.

This clonotype appeared many times. The chain joins TRBV5-1 to TRBJ1-2; no clear D gene. The CDR3 runs to 17 residues. Germline assignment: CDR1 SGHRS and CDR2 YFSETQ. The ends were cut back, 2 bases at V and 2 bases at J, with 19 bases in the middle. The DNA for the CDR3 is TGCGCCAGCAGCTTCGATAGGCTTACGGAGTCAAACTATGGCTACACCTTC. Translation: CASSFDRLTESNYGYTF. The entire variable domain, with the rest obtained from reference TRBV5-1 and TRBJ1-2, is as follows: KAGVTQTPRYLIKTRGQQVTLSCSPISGHRSVSWYQQTPGQGLQFLFEYFSETQRNKGNFPGRFSGRQFSNSRSEMNVSTLELGDSALYLCASSFDRLTESNYGYTFGSGTRLTVV.

This clonotype was counted a few times. The rearrangement uses TRBV12-3 or TRBV12-4 and TRBJ2-7; possibly TRBD1 or TRBD2 for D (6 bases each). The CDR3 contains 13 residues. The ends were cut back, 5 bases at V and 7 bases at J, with 15 bases in the middle. CDR3 residues: CASSEKGGWEQYF. CDR3 in DNA: TGTGCCAGCAGTGAGAAGGGGGGTTGGGAGCAGTACTTC.

This clonotype was seen more than once but under ten times. The chain joins TRBV20-1 to TRBJ1-4, with D tentatively TRBD1 (5 bases). Germline V lookup: CDR1 DFQATT, CDR2 SNEGSKA (reference sequence). V lost 5 bases and J 0 bases, leaving 10 bases between the germline ends. The CDR3 runs to 14 residues. The CDR3 region is CSAEGQATNEKLFF. The CDR3, as DNA: TGCAGTGCTGAAGGACAAGCAACTAATGAAAAACTGTTTTTT.

About this clonotype itself: The conserved closing phenylalanine or tryptophan is absent in this CDR3, likely reflecting a read error. The J gene is TRBJ2-1, the V gene TRBV11-1; 7 nucleotides line up with TRBD1. Germline CDR1 SGHAT, CDR2 FQDESV (reference sequence). The CDR3 is 13 residues long. Unmatched junction bases numbered 4, after V lost 5 bases and J lost 6 bases. CDR3 sequence: CASSLDRVNEQFL. The CDR3 DNA sequence: TGTGCCAGCAGCCTAGACAGGGTCAATGAGCAGTTCCTC.

This chain joins TRBV11-2 and TRBJ2-3, with TRBD2 matching 9 bases. The CDR3 is 16 amino acids. The germline V gene has CDR1 SGHAT and CDR2 FQNNGV. The V gene end was trimmed by 1 base and the J gene end by 4 bases; junction bases not matched to a gene: 6. CDR3: CASSLVGSGSPDTQYF. CDR3 coding DNA: TGTGCCAGCAGCTTAGTAGGTAGCGGGAGCCCAGATACGCAGTATTTT.

This clonotype was seen only a few times. This chain joins TRBV5-5 and TRBJ2-7; 9 bases match TRBD1. Germline CDR1 is SGHKS and CDR2 is YYEKEE (reference sequence). CDR3 length equals 15 residues. Trimming removed 0 bases from V and 3 bases from J; junction bases left unmatched: 4. The CDR3 bases are TGTGCCAGCAGCTTGGAGGGGACAGGGAACTACGAGCAGTACTTC. Protein sequence: CASSLEGTGNYEQYF.

This clonotype has a handful of counts. This chain connects TRBV20-1 to TRBJ2-1, with TRBD2 identical over 9 bases. V shed 1 base and J 8 bases; nucleotides not matched to a gene: 12. The CDR3 consists of 16 residues. In germline, CDR1 is DFQATT, CDR2 SNEGSKA (reference sequence). The DNA for the CDR3 is TGCAGTGCTAGAGGCGGGGGGAGTAGCGGGAGTTATGAGCAGTTCTTC. Translating it yields CSARGGGSSGSYEQFF.

There are a few counts of this clonotype. The DNA for the CDR3 is TGCAGTGCTAGAGATAGGTGGGATACGCAGTATTTT. Amino acids: CSARDRWDTQYF. V and J are TRBV20-1 and TRBJ2-3; D not resolved. V was clipped by 0 bases and J by 6 bases, with 7 bases between them. CDR3 length equals 12 residues. Germline-derived CDR1 and CDR2 are DFQATT and SNEGSKA (reference sequence).

This clonotype was seen more than once but under ten times. CDR3 amino acids: CASSSSARGVTDTQYF. The DNA for the CDR3 is TGTGCCAGCAGCTCCTCGGCGCGGGGGGTCACAGATACGCAGTATTTT. This sequence joins TRBV7-2 and TRBJ2-3, with 8 bases fitting TRBD2. CDR1 is SGHTA and CDR2 is FQGNSA in the germline V gene. The CDR3 is 16 residues long. After removal of 4 bases from V and 2 bases from J, the junction contained 8 bases not matched to a gene. Combining the CDR3 with reference TRBV7-2 and TRBJ2-3 gives the whole variable domain GAGVSQSPSNKVTEKGKDVELRCDPISGHTALYWYRQSLGQGLEFLIYFQGNSAPDKSGLPSDRFSAERTGGSVSTLTIQRTQQEDSAVYLCASSSSARGVTDTQYFGPGTRLTVL.

This clonotype was seen a few times. The V and J genes are TRBV21-1 and TRBJ1-2; the D segment call TRBD1 is taken from the table without a DNA check. TRBV21-1 represents a pseudogene. This CDR3 has 12 residues. CDR3 in amino acids: CASSTMRTGDTF. The CDR3 DNA reads TGTGCCAGCAGCACCATGAGGACGGGGGATACCTTC.

The V call is TRBV24-1, the J call TRBJ2-2; D ambiguous. From germline, CDR1 is KGHDR and CDR2 SFDVKD. The ends were cut back, 7 bases at V and 5 bases at J, with 10 bases in the middle. The CDR3 contains 13 residues. The CDR3 is CATSRTVTGELFF. As DNA, the CDR3 is TGTGCCACCAGCCGGACCGTTACCGGGGAGCTGTTTTTT.

This clonotype was recorded a few times. The chain links TRBV20-1 to TRBJ1-3, with a possible D match to TRBD1 (5 bases). The CDR3 covers 13 residues. In germline, CDR1 is DFQATT, CDR2 SNEGSKA (reference sequence). Deletions cut 3 bases from V and 4 bases from J, with 10 bases between. CDR3 nucleotides: TGCAGTGCTAGCACAGGCAGGGGAAACACCATATATTTT. Translated, it gives CSASTGRGNTIYF.

This clonotype occurred many times. The rearrangement joins TRBV5-1 to TRBJ2-2; D is uncertain. CDR3 length equals 11 residues. CDR1 SGHRS and CDR2 YFSETQ come from the germline V gene. V lost 7 bases, J lost 7 bases, and 8 bases lay in between. The DNA of the CDR3 is TGCGCCAGCCGCGTTTACGGGGAGCTGTTTTTT. Translating it yields CASRVYGELFF.

This chain joins TRBV5-6 and TRBJ2-1; D call uncertain. Per the germline V gene, CDR1 is SGHDT and CDR2 is YYEEEE. V shed 4 bases and J shed 10 bases, with 12 bases lying between them. CDR3 size: 12 residues. CDR3 amino acids: CASSPLFSEQFF. For the CDR3, the DNA is TGTGCCAGCAGCCCGCTTTTCTCCGAGCAGTTCTTC.

The chain combines TRBV5-1 with TRBJ1-4; tentatively, D is TRBD1 (6 bases). The germline gives CDR1 SGHRS, CDR2 YFSETQ. Trimming left V 0 bases short and J 11 bases short, with 17 bases between. The CDR3 totals 15 residues. The CDR3 region has the DNA TGCGCCAGCAGCTTGGCAGGGCAGGGACAAAGCAAACTGTTTTTT. It is translated as CASSLAGQGQSKLFF.

The chain combines TRBV5-8 with TRBJ1-6, with D maybe TRBD1 (5 bases). V was shortened by 2 bases and J by 8 bases, with 14 bases between the two germline ends. CDR3 size: 15 residues. Germline V gene sequence: CDR1 SGHTS, CDR2 YDEGEE. CDR3 in amino acids: CASSLSDGGYSPLHF. Here the CDR3 DNA reads TGTGCCAGCAGCTTATCTGACGGGGGATATTCACCCCTCCACTTT.